These 15 T cell receptor beta chains were sequenced from one sample in a study of early T cells in non-severe SARS-CoV-2 infection. TCRdb redid the calling of the 5' RACE reads with MiXCR, one entry per CDR3 protein. In the table there are tens of thousands of distinct CDR3 sequences, 10% of which are singletons. Sequencing was performed on whole blood. Receptor source: an adult who was a healthcare worker with PCR-confirmed SARS-CoV-2 infection or an uninfected control (not recorded which).

At least ten counts were recorded for this clonotype. The J gene is TRBJ1-6, the V gene TRBV30, with D unclear. This CDR3 spans 14 amino acids. The V end lost 4 bases, the J end lost 11 bases, and 18 bases lay between the germline ends. Germline V gives CDR1 GTSNPN, CDR2 SVGIG (reference sequence). The DNA of the CDR3 is TGTGCCTGGAACTTTGGACTCCTTAGCCCACCCCTCCACTTT. This encodes CAWNFGLLSPPLHF.

This clonotype was counted many times. The chain employs TRBV12-3 or TRBV12-4 and TRBJ2-1; 11 nucleotides agree with TRBD1. This CDR3 comprises 14 residues. Trimming at V came to 8 bases and at J to 7 bases, leaving 7 bases not matched to a gene. CDR3 in amino acids: CASGRTGGQNEQFF. In DNA form, the CDR3 reads TGTGCCAGCGGACGGACAGGGGGCCAAAATGAGCAGTTCTTC.

This clonotype was observed at least ten times. The CDR3 protein is CATNDVTGEQYF. In DNA, the CDR3 is TGTGCCACCAATGACGTGACGGGGGAGCAGTACTTC. V is TRBV6-1 and J is TRBJ2-7; weak D call: TRBD2 (5 bases). This CDR3 region has 12 residues. The germline V gene has CDR1 MNHNS and CDR2 SASEGT. Trimming left V 10 bases short and J 7 bases short, with 17 bases between.

This clonotype was seen ten or more times. The chain employs TRBV12-3 or TRBV12-4 and TRBJ1-2; possibly TRBD1 for D (6 bases). The CDR3 is 15 amino acids. Trimming removed 5 bases at V and 1 base at J, with 14 bases between. The CDR3 DNA reads as TGTGCCAGCAGTCCCTCAGGGGCGCTTAACTATGGCTACACCTTC. It encodes CASSPSGALNYGYTF.

The rearrangement links TRBV2 to TRBJ2-6, with D maybe TRBD1 (5 bases). This CDR3 is built from 14 residues. Trimming shortened V by 7 bases and J by 0 bases, and 7 bases separated the two germline ends. The germline gives CDR1 SNHLY, CDR2 FYNNEI. The CDR3 loop is CASIGDSGANVLTF. CDR3 DNA: TGTGCCAGCATAGGGGACTCTGGGGCCAACGTCCTGACTTTC.

The chain links TRBV19 to TRBJ1-6, with TRBD1 as a possible D gene (5 bases). The germline V and J ends were trimmed by 6 bases and 9 bases, with 18 bases remaining between them. Germline loops: CDR1 LNHDA, CDR2 SQIVND (reference sequence). This CDR3 is built from 15 residues. The CDR3, as DNA: TGTGCCAGTAGACCCCAGGGCGGCTTCGGTTCACCCCTCCACTTT. This encodes CASRPQGGFGSPLHF.

This clonotype was counted many times. The chain couples TRBV10-2 to TRBJ2-1, with 10 bases that match TRBD2. Trimming at V came to 6 bases and at J to 4 bases, leaving 9 bases not matched to a gene. This CDR3 comprises 16 residues. Germline lookup yields CDR1 WSHSY and CDR2 SAAADI. CDR3 coding DNA: TGCGCCAGCAGACAGCGGACTAGCGGAACGTACAATGAGCAGTTCTTC. Translating it yields CASRQRTSGTYNEQFF.

The chain uses TRBV15 and TRBJ1-4; D gene unclear. V lost 0 bases and J lost 4, with 9 bases in between. The CDR3 is made up of 15 amino acids. Germline V lookup: CDR1 LNHNV, CDR2 YYDKDF (reference sequence). The CDR3 region is CATSRDQKNNEKLFF. CDR3 in DNA: TGTGCCACCAGCAGAGATCAGAAAAATAATGAAAAACTGTTTTTT.

This clonotype has just a few counts. The chain employs TRBV7-9 and TRBJ2-5, with 7 bases that match TRBD1. Losses at the gene ends were 4 bases for V and 5 bases for J; bases not matched to a gene: 7. Germline assignment: CDR1 SEHNR and CDR2 FQNEAQ (reference sequence). This CDR3 is built from 14 residues. CDR3 nucleotide sequence: TGTGCCAGCAGCTCGCAGGGGGTGGAGGAGACCCAGTACTTC. This sequence encodes CASSSQGVEETQYF.

Points on this clonotype: Possible read error: a much larger clone is one base away. This chain connects TRBV6-1 to TRBJ1-5, with D maybe TRBD1 (5 bases). Germline lookup yields CDR1 MNHNS and CDR2 SASEGT. The CDR3 length is 14 residues. CDR3 sequence reads: CARSVRGGNQPQHF. The CDR3 DNA is TGTGCCAGGAGTGTGCGGGGGGGCAATCAGCCCCAGCATTTT.

This clonotype has at least ten counts. The rearrangement uses TRBV6-2 or TRBV6-3 and TRBJ1-5; 7 nucleotides align to TRBD1. The V segment lost 4 bases and the J segment 7 bases; nucleotides outside the gene matches: 1. Germline loops: CDR1 MNHEY, CDR2 SVGEGT. The CDR3 is 12 amino acids. CDR3 coding DNA: TGTGCCAGCAGTTTCAGGGGGCAGCCCCAGCATTTT. Its translation is CASSFRGQPQHF.

The DNA of the CDR3 is TGTGCCAGCAGCTTAGCCCCAGACTATGGCTACACCTTC. Translated: CASSLAPDYGYTF. V gene TRBV7-8 combines with J gene TRBJ1-2; D remains unclear. The germline V gene encodes CDR1 SGHVS and CDR2 FQNEAQ. Trimming removed 0 bases at V and 3 bases at J, with 5 bases between. CDR3 length: 13 residues.

Only a few counts were recorded for this clonotype. CDR3 region: CASRGGANTGELFF. The CDR3 coding sequence is TGTGCCTCAAGGGGAGGGGCGAACACCGGGGAGCTGTTTTTT. The rearrangement uses TRBV6-6 and TRBJ2-2; 7 nucleotides agree with TRBD2. In germline, CDR1 is MNHNY, CDR2 SVGAGI (reference sequence). The CDR3 sequence is 14 residues long. V shed 11 bases, J shed 0 bases, and the junction held 6 bases outside the gene matches.

This clonotype was detected many times. The V and J genes are TRBV29-1 and TRBJ1-1; 8 bases align to TRBD1. CDR1 and CDR2 (germline): SQVTM, ANQGSEA. V lost 7 bases to trimming and J lost 6 bases; unmatched junction nucleotides: 4. The CDR3 runs 11 residues. The CDR3 here is CSALTGAEAFF. CDR3 DNA: TGCAGCGCCCTGACAGGGGCTGAAGCTTTCTTT.

The V and J genes are TRBV12-3 or TRBV12-4 and TRBJ1-1, with 9 bases matching TRBD1. The CDR3 contains 15 residues. J lost 4 bases, V lost 10 bases, and 13 bases had no gene match. CDR3 protein: CATQDRGGLFTEAFF. CDR3 DNA: TGTGCCACCCAGGACAGGGGAGGATTGTTCACTGAAGCTTTCTTT.